Presented here are 17 T cell receptor beta chains from one specimen sequenced in a study of T cells in Graves' hyperthyroidism and ophthalmopathy. Amplification targeted TCR beta CDR3 regions from RNA transcripts. First-round RT-PCR targeting the TCR CDR3 was performed with the HTBI primer set. Using its own MiXCR run on the multiplex PCR reads, TCRdb lists one record per CDR3 protein. The table has 300,000 to 450,000 distinct CDR3 sequences, approximately 18% seen once; the top ten hold around a third. The sequenced material came from blood. Receptors originate from a woman aged 25 to 39 with Graves' hyperthyroidism that later progressed to Graves' ophthalmopathy.

V usage is TRBV19 and J usage is TRBJ1-1; possibly TRBD1 for D (5 bases). There are 14 residues in the CDR3. Germline CDR1 LNHDA, CDR2 SQIVND (reference sequence). Trimming left V 4 bases short and J 6 bases short, with 15 bases between. DNA for the CDR3: TGTGCCAGTAGTAGTCTCGGGGGAGGGGCTGAAGCTTTCTTT. Translating it yields CASSSLGGGAEAFF.

As regards this clonotype: One end of the junction varies from germline; a read error may be responsible. CDR3: CTSSIVGGLPNNEQFF. The DNA for the CDR3 is TGTACCAGTAGTATAGTGGGGGGTTTGCCGAACAATGAGCAGTTCTTC. V is TRBV19 and J is TRBJ2-1, with a weak D call TRBD2 (6 bases). Per germline, CDR1 LNHDA and CDR2 SQIVND (reference sequence). The CDR3 totals 16 residues. Using reference TRBV19 and TRBJ2-1 for the parts outside the CDR3, the full variable domain is DGGITQSPKYLFRKEGQNVTLSCEQNLNHDAMYWYRQDPGQGLRLIYYSQIVNDFQKGDIAEGYSVSREKKESFPLTVTSAQKNPTAFYLCTSSIVGGLPNNEQFFGPGTRLTVL.

This chain uses TRBV20-1 with TRBJ1-2, with a tentative D call TRBD1 (5 bases). The CDR3 extends over 13 amino acids. Germline-derived CDR1 and CDR2 are DFQATT and SNEGSKA (reference sequence). V lost 6 bases and J lost 6, with 17 bases in between. CDR3 sequence (DNA): TGCAGTGCCTCCGTGGACACGGTGGATGGCTACACCTTC. It translates to CSASVDTVDGYTF.

This clonotype was seen a few times. The chain recombines TRBV29-1 with TRBJ2-2; D remains unclear. The CDR3 spans 15 residues. Trimming removed 0 bases at V and 1 base at J, with 9 bases between. Germline lookup yields CDR1 SQVTM and CDR2 ANQGSEA. CDR3 sequence (DNA): TGCAGCGTTGAAGAAATGGGCAGGAACACCGGGGAGCTGTTTTTT. This sequence encodes CSVEEMGRNTGELFF.

This sequence joins TRBV6-5 and TRBJ2-4; 9 nucleotides align to TRBD2. The germline gives CDR1 MNHEY, CDR2 SVGAGI. The CDR3 consists of 16 residues. J gave up 9 bases and V 3 bases, and 12 bases lay outside the gene matches. The chain's CDR3 is CASSYVASGTGGIQYF. CDR3 coding DNA: TGTGCCAGCAGTTATGTGGCTAGCGGGACCGGCGGCATTCAGTACTTC.

V usage is TRBV20-1 and J usage is TRBJ2-7; possible D gene TRBD1, 5 bases. The CDR3 consists of 13 residues. The germline V gene has CDR1 DFQATT and CDR2 SNEGSKA (reference sequence). Trimming took off 3 bases at V and 2 bases at J, with 11 bases between the two ends. The CDR3 protein is CSASNAGTYEQYF. In DNA, the CDR3 is TGCAGTGCTAGTAACGCAGGGACCTACGAGCAGTACTTC.

The V gene is TRBV6-1, the J gene TRBJ1-1; D is unresolved. Germline lookup yields CDR1 MNHNS and CDR2 SASEGT. Trimming left V 8 bases short and J 5 bases short, with 12 bases between. The CDR3 contains 12 residues. The CDR3 loop is CASAGAVTEAFF. CDR3 DNA: TGTGCCAGCGCGGGTGCGGTTACTGAAGCTTTCTTT.

This clonotype was seen at least ten times. The rearrangement uses TRBV20-1 and TRBJ1-4; weak D call: TRBD1 (6 bases). This CDR3 comprises 15 residues. The V end lost 0 bases, the J end lost 3 bases, and 11 bases lay between the germline ends. The germline gives CDR1 DFQATT, CDR2 SNEGSKA (reference sequence). The CDR3 here is CSARDPYRANEKLFF. The CDR3 bases are TGCAGTGCTAGAGATCCATACAGGGCTAATGAAAAACTGTTTTTT.

The chain uses TRBV7-8 and TRBJ2-5; the match to TRBD2 covers 12 bases. CDR1 SGHVS and CDR2 FQNEAQ come from the germline V gene. V was pared by 6 bases and J by 1 base, with 3 bases of the junction left unmatched. The CDR3 contains 15 residues. CDR3 residues: CASRLAGGPQETQYF. CDR3 in DNA: TGTGCCAGCAGGCTAGCGGGAGGGCCCCAAGAGACCCAGTACTTC.

V usage is TRBV20-1 and J usage is TRBJ2-1, with 7 nucleotides matching TRBD2. The J segment lost 3 bases and the V segment lost 4 bases, leaving 12 bases of the junction unmatched. This CDR3 spans 16 amino acids. CDR1 DFQATT and CDR2 SNEGSKA come from the germline V gene (reference sequence). The CDR3 coding sequence is TGCAGTGCTAAAACCCCCTTAGGGACTAACTACAATGAGCAGTTCTTC. Translated: CSAKTPLGTNYNEQFF.

This clonotype was recorded many times. The chain links TRBV10-1 to TRBJ1-1, with D uncertain. This CDR3 spans 13 amino acids. The germline CDR1 and CDR2 sequences are WNHNN and SYGVQD (reference sequence). The V gene lost 4 bases and the J gene lost 0 bases, with 6 bases spanning the gap. CDR3: CASSGDLNTEAFF. CDR3 coding DNA: TGCGCCAGCAGTGGGGATCTGAACACTGAAGCTTTCTTT.

A few counts support this clonotype. V and J are TRBV15 and TRBJ1-2; no clear D. Germline V gene sequence: CDR1 LNHNV, CDR2 YYDKDF (reference sequence). The CDR3 covers 15 residues. V was clipped by 0 bases and J by 4 bases, with 12 bases between them. CDR3 protein: CATSRDSLGSYGYTF. The CDR3 nucleotides read TGTGCCACCAGCAGAGACTCTCTGGGGTCCTATGGCTACACCTTC. The whole variable domain, remainder taken from reference TRBV15 and TRBJ1-2, is DAMVIQNPRYQVTQFGKPVTLSCSQTLNHNVMYWYQQKSSQAPKLLFHYYDKDFNNEADTPDNFQSRRPNTSFCFLDIRSPGLGDTAMYLCATSRDSLGSYGYTFGSGTRLTVV.

The rearrangement links TRBV5-6 to TRBJ1-3, with D unresolved. The V gene's germline CDR1 is SGHDT and CDR2 YYEEEE. The CDR3 is made up of 13 amino acids. Between the trimmed V and J ends, which lost 1 base and 8 bases, there was a span of 10 bases. The CDR3 DNA reads TGTGCCAGCAGCTTGTTCGGCACCTACACCATATATTTT. This codes for CASSLFGTYTIYF.

The J gene is TRBJ1-2, the V gene TRBV9; no clear D. The CDR3 length is 14 residues. Germline-derived CDR1 and CDR2 are SGDLS and YYNGEE. V was clipped by 4 bases and J by 8 bases, with 18 bases between them. In nucleotides, the CDR3 is TGTGCCAGCAGCCCGATGGTTGGGTTGGGGGGCTACACCTTC. It specifies CASSPMVGLGGYTF. The variable domain in full, with the rest retrieved from reference TRBV9 and TRBJ1-2, is DSGVTQTPKHLITATGQRVTLRCSPRSGDLSVYWYQQSLDQGLQFLIQYYNGEERAKGNILERFSAQQFPDLHSELNLSSLELGDSALYFCASSPMVGLGGYTFGSGTRLTVV.

This clonotype was found many times. V is TRBV20-1 and J is TRBJ2-1; 8 bases map to TRBD2. Germline CDR1 and CDR2: DFQATT and SNEGSKA (reference sequence). This CDR3 has 14 residues. The J segment lost 9 bases and the V segment lost 0 bases, leaving 7 bases of the junction unmatched. Written as DNA, the CDR3 is TGCAGTGCTAGAGAGGGACTAGGTCGGTCTGAGCAGTTCTTC. Encoded protein: CSAREGLGRSEQFF.

This clonotype was seen many times. The chain is built from TRBV7-2 and TRBJ2-5; D is unclear. Germline CDR1 reads SGHTA; CDR2 reads FQGNSA. Trimming stripped 5 bases from V and 9 bases from J, with 16 bases between. CDR3 size: 13 residues. The CDR3 DNA follows: TGTGCCAGCAGCCCAGGTTTGGGCGCGGCCCAGTACTTC. Protein sequence: CASSPGLGAAQYF.

This clonotype was detected many times. The gene calls are TRBV19 and TRBJ2-5; TRBD1 matches at 9 bases. CDR1 LNHDA and CDR2 SQIVND come from the germline V gene (reference sequence). V lost 6 bases to trimming and J lost 6 bases; unmatched junction nucleotides: 8. This CDR3 contains 14 residues. CDR3 amino acids: CASRINGQGQTQYF. The CDR3 region has the DNA TGTGCCAGTAGGATAAACGGACAGGGGCAGACCCAGTACTTC.